The 27 T cell receptor beta chains below come from one sample, sequenced in a study of tumor-infiltrating lymphocytes in primary liver carcinoma. A constant-region primer served to make TCR beta cDNA from roughly 540 ng total RNA. Libraries of TCR beta came from three nested multiplex PCR rounds with slightly modified ARM-PCR. With TRBV1-TRBV30 forward primers and a C-beta reverse primer, the first two PCR rounds were run for approximately 10 cycles each. TCRdb reprocessed the multiplex PCR reads via MiXCR and lists one record per CDR3 protein. The data hold just over 300,000 distinct CDR3 sequences, with around three fifths observed a single time. Germline DNA was extracted too, while blood RNA derived from unsorted whole blood. The sample consisted of peripheral blood. The receptors were sampled from a woman in her 30s with primary liver carcinoma and hepatitis B virus infection.

The J gene is TRBJ2-1, the V gene TRBV6-2 or TRBV6-3; a possible D gene is TRBD2 (7 bases). Trimming cost V 2 bases and J 6 bases, with 17 bases left between them. The CDR3 loop spans 16 amino acids. Germline CDR1 is MNHEY and CDR2 is SVGEGT. This CDR3 is CASSYGLAGAVNEQFF. The CDR3 bases are TGTGCCAGCAGTTACGGCCTGGCGGGGGCTGTCAATGAGCAGTTCTTC.

About this clonotype: One end of the junction does not line up with germline, which may come from a read error. V and J are TRBV10-3 and TRBJ2-1; D may correspond to TRBD1 or TRBD2 (6 bases each). The CDR3 totals 15 residues. Germline V CDR1 and CDR2: ENHRY, SYGVKD. The CDR3: CTIRGTGRDHNEQFF. For the CDR3, the DNA is TGTACCATCAGGGGAACCGGGAGAGACCACAATGAGCAGTTCTTC.

In the case of this clonotype: One end of the junction does not line up with germline, which may come from a read error. The rearrangement joins TRBV29-1 to TRBJ2-7; no reliable D call. The CDR3 loop spans 13 amino acids. Germline values: CDR1 SQVTM, CDR2 ANQGSEA. CDR3 residues: CSVESPASFEQYF. CDR3 nucleotides: TGCAGCGTTGAATCTCCGGCCTCCTTCGAGCAGTACTTC.

A remark on this clonotype: A much larger clone differs by one base, so this may be a read error. This chain uses TRBV12-3 or TRBV12-4 with TRBJ2-1; TRBD2 aligns across 9 bases. The CDR3 spans 15 residues. The J segment lost 9 bases and the V segment lost 5 bases, leaving 11 bases of the junction unmatched. The CDR3 DNA sequence: TGTGCCAGCAGTCCGCTAGCGGGAAGGACGAGTGAGCAGTTCTTC. It encodes CASSPLAGRTSEQFF.

The chain links TRBV6-5 to TRBJ2-5; possibly TRBD2 for D (6 bases). Germline-derived CDR1 and CDR2 are MNHEY and SVGAGI. V was trimmed by 10 bases and J by 4 bases, leaving 25 bases between them. There are 16 residues in the CDR3. CDR3 amino acids: CATRSTGTLGGETQYF. In DNA, the CDR3 is TGTGCCACGAGATCGACCGGGACTCTTGGAGGAGAGACCCAGTACTTC.

Worth noting for this clonotype: One junction end does not reproduce the germline sequence, and a read error may be involved. This chain joins TRBV11-2 and TRBJ2-7, with a possible D match to TRBD2 (6 bases). The CDR3 sequence is 13 residues long. The germline gives CDR1 SGHAT, CDR2 FQNNGV. In nucleotides, the CDR3 is TGTGCCACCAGCTTTCCGGCGGGGTACGAGCAGTACTTT. Protein product: CATSFPAGYEQYF. The full variable domain, its missing parts supplied by reference TRBV11-2 and TRBJ2-7, is EAGVAQSPRYKIIEKRQSVAFWCNPISGHATLYWYQQILGQGPKLLIQFQNNGVVDDSQLPKDRFSAERLKGVDSTLKIQPAKLEDSAVYLCATSFPAGYEQYFGPGTRLTVT.

The V call is TRBV28, the J call TRBJ2-7, with D perhaps matching TRBD2 (6 bases). The CDR3 consists of 16 residues. V shed 3 bases and J shed 7 bases, with 22 bases lying between them. Per germline, CDR1 MDHEN and CDR2 SYDVKM. CDR3 nucleotide sequence: TGTGCCAGCAGTTTTCCATCGGGAGTGGGGAAGCGGGAGCAGTACTTC. This translates into CASSFPSGVGKREQYF.

Comments on this clonotype: The germline gene is not matched at one end of the junction; a read error may be the cause. The gene calls are TRBV12-3 or TRBV12-4 and TRBJ2-1; tentatively, D is TRBD1 (5 bases). CDR3 length: 12 residues. CDR3 bases: TGTGCCAACAGTTTAGGGGCAATTGAGCAGTTCTTT. Translating it yields CANSLGAIEQFF.

The chain combines TRBV11-2 with TRBJ2-4; D may be TRBD1 or TRBD2 (6 bases each). The ends were cut back, 5 bases at V and 2 bases at J, with 16 bases in the middle. The CDR3 is 16 amino acids. CDR1 SGHAT and CDR2 FQNNGV come from the germline V gene. This chain's CDR3 is CASSPWGAPSKNIQYF. CDR3 DNA sequence: TGTGCCAGCAGCCCCTGGGGGGCGCCGTCCAAAAACATTCAGTACTTC.

This clonotype occurred a few times. One junction end disagrees with the germline gene, perhaps due to a read error. V usage is TRBV12-3 or TRBV12-4 and J usage is TRBJ2-5, with D maybe TRBD2 (5 bases). The CDR3 covers 12 residues. In nucleotides, the CDR3 is TGTGCCAGCAGAAACGGAAGGGAGACCCGGTACTTC. Residues: CASRNGRETRYF.

Many counts were recorded for this clonotype. The V call is TRBV6-1, the J call TRBJ2-6; D is unresolved. The V end lost 1 base, the J end lost 4 bases, and 5 bases lay between the germline ends. This CDR3 region has 14 residues. CDR1 MNHNS and CDR2 SASEGT come from the germline V gene. The CDR3 loop is CASSEVPGANVLTF. CDR3 bases: TGTGCCAGCAGTGAAGTTCCCGGGGCCAACGTCCTGACTTTC.

The rearrangement links TRBV5-1 to TRBJ1-4; D call uncertain. V was pared by 5 bases and J by 0 bases, with 11 bases between. CDR1 is SGHRS and CDR2 is YFSETQ in the germline V gene. The length of the CDR3 is 15 residues. CDR3 sequence: CASRTGQTTNEKLFF. CDR3 bases: TGCGCCAGCAGAACTGGGCAGACAACTAATGAAAAACTGTTTTTT.

This clonotype was seen just once. The chain combines TRBV6-9 with TRBJ2-5; possibly TRBD2 for D (6 bases). The CDR3 runs 16 residues. CDR1 and CDR2 from the germline V gene are MNHGY and SVAAGI. V was shortened by 6 bases and J by 0 bases, with 17 bases between the two germline ends. CDR3 loop: CASSRTTGGYQETQYF. Here the CDR3 DNA reads TGTGCCAGCAGCCGAACGACTGGGGGGTACCAAGAGACCCAGTACTTC.

There are many counts of this clonotype. This rearrangement joins TRBV12-3 or TRBV12-4 to TRBJ2-3; the match to TRBD2 covers 8 bases. Losses at the gene ends were 7 bases for V and 1 base for J; bases not matched to a gene: 4. The CDR3 totals 14 residues. CDR3 sequence: CASKTSGGTDTQYF. In DNA form, the CDR3 reads TGTGCCAGCAAAACTAGCGGAGGCACAGATACGCAGTATTTT.

This chain uses TRBV5-8 with TRBJ2-2; 10 bases align to TRBD1. With 3 bases clipped from V and 4 bases from J, the junction kept 9 bases outside the gene matches. CDR3 length equals 17 residues. Germline V gives CDR1 SGHTS, CDR2 YDEGEE. The CDR3 DNA sequence: TGTGCCAGCAGCTCCACTCCCCGGACAGGGGGCACCGGGGAGCTGTTTTTT. Translated, it gives CASSSTPRTGGTGELFF.

Only a few counts were recorded for this clonotype. The J gene is TRBJ1-2, the V gene TRBV7-9; 8 bases fit TRBD1. The CDR3 contains 13 residues. Unmatched junction bases numbered 6, after V lost 5 bases and J lost 7 bases. Germline assignment: CDR1 SEHNR and CDR2 FQNEAQ (reference sequence). For the CDR3, the DNA is TGTGCCAGCAGCCAGCGGACAGGGCCTGGCTACACCTTC. Protein sequence: CASSQRTGPGYTF. The whole variable domain, filled in from reference TRBV7-9 and TRBJ1-2, reads DTGVSQNPRHKITKRGQNVTFRCDPISEHNRLYWYRQTLGQGPEFLTYFQNEAQLEKSRLLSDRFSAERPKGSFSTLEIQRTEQGDSAMYLCASSQRTGPGYTFGSGTRLTVV.

This clonotype was seen repeatedly, ten times or more. This chain joins TRBV12-3 or TRBV12-4 and TRBJ1-1; tentatively, D is TRBD1 (5 bases). V lost 7 bases, J lost 6 bases, and 12 bases lay in between. This CDR3 spans 12 amino acids. Here the CDR3 reads CASTQAIAEAFF. The CDR3 nucleotides are TGTGCCAGCACACAGGCCATCGCTGAAGCTTTCTTT.

A remark on this clonotype: This sequence may be a read error, since a much larger clone differs from it by one base. V usage is TRBV12-3 or TRBV12-4 and J usage is TRBJ2-1; TRBD2 aligns across 11 bases. V dropped 3 bases and J dropped 5; count of bases not matched to a gene: 3. This CDR3 spans 15 amino acids. CDR3 in amino acids: CASSLYSGGDNEQFF. CDR3 nucleotides: TGTGCCAGCAGTTTGTATAGCGGGGGGGACAATGAGCAGTTCTTC.

The chain has TRBV29-1 and TRBJ1-5; TRBD1 is a possible D gene (6 bases). The germline gives CDR1 SQVTM, CDR2 ANQGSEA. CDR3 length: 13 residues. Trimming took 6 bases from V and 11 from J, leaving 20 bases between them. The CDR3 coding sequence is TGCAGCGTCGCCGGGACACACAATGAGTCCCAGCATTTT. Protein product: CSVAGTHNESQHF.

V gene TRBV18 combines with J gene TRBJ2-1; 12 bases match TRBD2. The junction had 10 bases not matched to a gene; V was cut back by 1 base and J by 6 bases. This CDR3 comprises 18 residues. CDR1 is KGHSH and CDR2 is LQKENI in the germline V gene. CDR3 bases: TGTGCCAGCTCACCACAGCATCTGGGACTAGCGGGTCTCAATGAGCAGTTCTTC. This codes for CASSPQHLGLAGLNEQFF.

This clonotype has at least ten counts. J is TRBJ2-7 and V is TRBV11-2; tentative D call: TRBD2 (6 bases). This CDR3 region has 14 residues. From germline, CDR1 is SGHAT and CDR2 FQNNGV. Trimming removed 5 bases at V and 3 bases at J, with 14 bases between. The CDR3 loop reads CASSGGTLDYEQYF. CDR3 nucleotide sequence: TGTGCCAGCAGCGGCGGGACTCTCGACTACGAGCAGTACTTC. The full variable domain, completed using reference TRBV11-2 and TRBJ2-7, is EAGVAQSPRYKIIEKRQSVAFWCNPISGHATLYWYQQILGQGPKLLIQFQNNGVVDDSQLPKDRFSAERLKGVDSTLKIQPAKLEDSAVYLCASSGGTLDYEQYFGPGTRLTVT.

This clonotype was picked up one time. This may come from a read error, since a much larger clone is one base off. The chain has TRBV29-1 and TRBJ2-1; TRBD2 aligns across 12 bases. V lost 4 bases, J lost 4 bases, and 8 bases stayed unmatched. The V gene's germline CDR1 is SQVTM and CDR2 ANQGSEA. The CDR3 is made up of 16 amino acids. CDR3 bases: TGCAGCGTTGCTCTAGCGGGAGGGAGGGGGTACAATGAGCAGTTCTTC. It yields the protein CSVALAGGRGYNEQFF.

Regarding this clonotype: Being one base from a much bigger clone, this may be a read error. The V gene is TRBV6-5, the J gene TRBJ2-7; the D gene is possibly TRBD2 (6 bases). V lost 8 bases and J lost 5, with 25 bases in between. Germline V lookup: CDR1 MNHEY, CDR2 SVGAGI. The CDR3 spans 16 residues. The CDR3 loop is CASCSTPRRDAHEQYF. The CDR3 DNA sequence: TGTGCCAGCTGTTCTACCCCCAGGCGGGACGCTCACGAGCAGTACTTC.

This clonotype has a handful of counts. The junction does not match germline at one end; this may be a read error. The chain joins TRBV7-8 to TRBJ2-1; TRBD2 might be the D (6 bases). CDR1 SGHVS and CDR2 FQNEAQ come from the germline V gene. The CDR3 is 14 amino acids. This CDR3 is CTSSLMAPAGEQFF. For the CDR3, the DNA is TGTACCAGCAGCTTAATGGCTCCAGCGGGTGAGCAGTTCTTC.

This clonotype was seen only a few times. At one of its ends the junction is not consistent with the germline gene, which may arise from a read error. The genes are TRBV7-9 and TRBJ1-1, with 9 positions matching TRBD1. Germline loops: CDR1 SEHNR, CDR2 FQNEAQ (reference sequence). The CDR3 has 13 residues. In DNA, the CDR3 is TGTGCCAGCAGCGCGCGACAGGGGGTGTGTCGAGGCTTT. Translation: CASSARQGVCRGF.

CDR3 in amino acids: CASSYRHGYTDTQYF. In nucleotides, the CDR3 is TGTGCCAGCAGTTACAGACATGGCTATACAGATACGCAGTATTTT. The chain recombines TRBV6-5 with TRBJ2-3; D gene unclear. The length of the CDR3 is 15 residues. Germline CDR1 is MNHEY and CDR2 is SVGAGI. Trimming removed 2 bases from V and 3 bases from J, with 12 bases in between.

Regarding this clonotype: A much more abundant neighbour one base away suggests this may be a read error. The chain uses TRBV6-1 and TRBJ2-7; D unclear. The germline V gene has CDR1 MNHNS and CDR2 SASEGT. Trimming pared 3 bases from V and 2 bases from J, leaving 11 bases between. This CDR3 has 14 amino acids. CDR3 amino acids: CASSEFRCPYEQYF. The CDR3 coding sequence is TGTGCCAGCAGTGAGTTTCGGTGTCCCTACGAGCAGTACTTC.